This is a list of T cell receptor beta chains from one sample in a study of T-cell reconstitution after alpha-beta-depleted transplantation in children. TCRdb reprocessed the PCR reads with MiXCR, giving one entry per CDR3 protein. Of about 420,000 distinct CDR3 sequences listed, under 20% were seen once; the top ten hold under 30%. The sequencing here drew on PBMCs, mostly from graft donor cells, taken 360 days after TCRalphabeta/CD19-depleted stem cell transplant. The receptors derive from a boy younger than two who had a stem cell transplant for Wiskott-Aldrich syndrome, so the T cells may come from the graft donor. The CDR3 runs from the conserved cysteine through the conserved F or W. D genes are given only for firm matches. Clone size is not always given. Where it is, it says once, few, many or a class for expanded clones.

CDR3 DNA: TGCGCCAGCAGCCAGAACTCGGGGGGTGGGCAGTTCTTC
CDR3 protein: CASSQNSGGGQFF
J gene: TRBJ2-1
clone size: .
CDR3 length: 13
V gene: TRBV4-3
D gene: TRBD2

CDR3 DNA: TGTGCCAACCTTGAGGGGAGGGTGAATTCACCCCTCCACTTT
CDR3 protein: CANLEGRVNSPLHF
J gene: TRBJ1-6
clone size: .
CDR3 length: 14
V gene: TRBV7-9
D gene: .

CDR3 DNA: TGTGCCAGCAGCTCCGACAGGGGGGGTCACTCTGGGGCCAACGTCCTGACTTTC
CDR3 protein: CASSSDRGGHSGANVLTF
J gene: TRBJ2-6
clone size: .
CDR3 length: 18
V gene: TRBV5-6
D gene: TRBD1

CDR3 DNA: TGCGCCAGCAGCCCCCAAACCCGGGAACCCACAGATACGCAGTATTTT
CDR3 protein: CASSPQTREPTDTQYF
J gene: TRBJ2-3
clone size: few
CDR3 length: 16
V gene: TRBV4-3
D gene: .

CDR3 DNA: TGTGCCAGCTCCTCCGGGACAGGGAGGAACTACGAGCAGTACTTC
CDR3 protein: CASSSGTGRNYEQYF
J gene: TRBJ2-7
clone size: .
CDR3 length: 15
V gene: TRBV18
D gene: TRBD1

CDR3 DNA: TGCGCCAGCAGCCAAGACCCTCCAGCTAGCGGGAGAACCTACAATGAGCAGTTCTTC
CDR3 protein: CASSQDPPASGRTYNEQFF
J gene: TRBJ2-1
clone size: .
CDR3 length: 19
V gene: TRBV4-3
D gene: TRBD2

CDR3 DNA: TGCAGTGCACAACCAAACACCTACGAGCAGTACTTC
CDR3 protein: CSAQPNTYEQYF
J gene: TRBJ2-7
clone size: .
CDR3 length: 12
V gene: TRBV20-1
D gene: .

CDR3 DNA: TGCGCCAGCAGCTTGTTGGGGGACAACCTAGCCAAAAACATTCAGTACTTC
CDR3 protein: CASSLLGDNLAKNIQYF
J gene: TRBJ2-4
clone size: few
CDR3 length: 17
V gene: TRBV5-1
D gene: .

CDR3 DNA: TGCGCCAGCAAAGGACAGGAGGAGGGTGAGCAGTTCTTC
CDR3 protein: CASKGQEEGEQFF
J gene: TRBJ2-1
clone size: few
CDR3 length: 13
V gene: TRBV5-1
D gene: .

CDR3 DNA: TGCAGTGCCCACAGGGTCCAAGAGACCCAGTACTTC
CDR3 protein: CSAHRVQETQYF
J gene: TRBJ2-5
clone size: .
CDR3 length: 12
V gene: TRBV20-1
D gene: .

CDR3 DNA: TGCGCCAGCAGCCAAGAGATGCAGGGGCGCGGGGAGCTGTTTTTT
CDR3 protein: CASSQEMQGRGELFF
J gene: TRBJ2-2
clone size: .
CDR3 length: 15
V gene: TRBV4-3
D gene: .

CDR3 DNA: TGCGCCAGCAGCCAAGTGGTCTCTAGGGGGGAGACCCAGTACTTC
CDR3 protein: CASSQVVSRGETQYF
J gene: TRBJ2-5
clone size: few
CDR3 length: 15
V gene: TRBV4-1
D gene: .

CDR3 DNA: TGTGCCAGCAGCTTTATGGAGACAGTTTACAATGAGCAGTTCTTC
CDR3 protein: CASSFMETVYNEQFF
J gene: TRBJ2-1
clone size: .
CDR3 length: 15
V gene: TRBV7-9
D gene: .

CDR3 DNA: TGCGCCAGCAGCCGTAGGACAGGGAGCACCGGGGAGCTGTTTTTT
CDR3 protein: CASSRRTGSTGELFF
J gene: TRBJ2-2
clone size: few
CDR3 length: 15
V gene: TRBV5-1
D gene: TRBD1

CDR3 DNA: TGTGCCAGCAGTTACGAGGGGGCCCCCCAGTATTTT
CDR3 protein: CASSYEGAPQYF
J gene: TRBJ2-3
clone size: .
CDR3 length: 12
V gene: TRBV6-6
D gene: TRBD1

CDR3 DNA: TGCGCCAGCAGCCAAGAGTGGCAGGGGGTCACAGATACGCAGTATTTT
CDR3 protein: CASSQEWQGVTDTQYF
J gene: TRBJ2-3
clone size: .
CDR3 length: 16
V gene: TRBV4-1
D gene: TRBD1

CDR3 DNA: TGTGCCAGCAGTTACGGGGCCTATGATAGCAATCAGCCCCAGCATTTT
CDR3 protein: CASSYGAYDSNQPQHF
J gene: TRBJ1-5
clone size: few
CDR3 length: 16
V gene: TRBV6-2/TRBV6-3
D gene: .

CDR3 DNA: TGCGCCAGCAGCTTTTCCCTATCACAGGGGAATAGCAATCAGCCCCAGCATTTT
CDR3 protein: CASSFSLSQGNSNQPQHF
J gene: TRBJ1-5
clone size: few
CDR3 length: 18
V gene: TRBV4-1
D gene: TRBD1

CDR3 DNA: TGTGCCAGCAGACGACGAGATACGCAGTATTTT
CDR3 protein: CASRRRDTQYF
J gene: TRBJ2-3
clone size: many
CDR3 length: 11
V gene: TRBV12-3/TRBV12-4
D gene: .

CDR3 DNA: TGTGCCAGCCAGGGATTCATTCAGTACTTC
CDR3 protein: CASQGFIQYF
J gene: TRBJ2-4
clone size: .
CDR3 length: 10
V gene: TRBV6-6
D gene: .

CDR3 DNA: TGTGCCAGCAGTGAACTCGAGTTTCAGCCCCAGCATTTT
CDR3 protein: CASSELEFQPQHF
J gene: TRBJ1-5
clone size: few
CDR3 length: 13
V gene: TRBV2
D gene: .

CDR3 DNA: TGTGCCAGCACCGGGACTAGCGGGAAGGTTCAGTATTTT
CDR3 protein: CASTGTSGKVQYF
J gene: TRBJ2-3
clone size: .
CDR3 length: 13
V gene: TRBV6-1
D gene: TRBD2

CDR3 DNA: TGTGCCAGCAGCTCCCCCCTAGGAGTCGATGAGCAGTTCTTC
CDR3 protein: CASSSPLGVDEQFF
J gene: TRBJ2-1
clone size: .
CDR3 length: 14
V gene: TRBV5-5
D gene: .

CDR3 DNA: TGTGCCAGCGGCATCGGGACATACGAGCAGTACTTC
CDR3 protein: CASGIGTYEQYF
J gene: TRBJ2-7
clone size: .
CDR3 length: 12
V gene: TRBV19
D gene: .

CDR3 DNA: TGCAGTGCTAGTGCGGCCGGCACAGATACGCAGTATTTT
CDR3 protein: CSASAAGTDTQYF
J gene: TRBJ2-3
clone size: few
CDR3 length: 13
V gene: TRBV20-1
D gene: .

CDR3 DNA: TGCAGTGCTAGAGATCGCGGGGAGATCTACGAGCAGTACTTC
CDR3 protein: CSARDRGEIYEQYF
J gene: TRBJ2-7
clone size: few
CDR3 length: 14
V gene: TRBV20-1
D gene: .

CDR3 DNA: TGTGCCAGCAGCAGAACGACTAGACAAGAGACCCAGTACTTC
CDR3 protein: CASSRTTRQETQYF
J gene: TRBJ2-5
clone size: few
CDR3 length: 14
V gene: TRBV5-6
D gene: .

CDR3 DNA: TGTGCCAGTAGCCAGCGCACACCGGGCTCTGGGGCCAACGTCCTGACTTTC
CDR3 protein: CASSQRTPGSGANVLTF
J gene: TRBJ2-6
clone size: .
CDR3 length: 17
V gene: TRBV19
D gene: .

CDR3 DNA: TGCAGCGTTAGCACAGATACGCAGTATTTT
CDR3 protein: CSVSTDTQYF
J gene: TRBJ2-3
clone size: .
CDR3 length: 10
V gene: TRBV20-1
D gene: .

CDR3 DNA: TGTGCCAGCAGCACCCACGGCGGGAGGGCCAATGAGCAGTTCTTC
CDR3 protein: CASSTHGGRANEQFF
J gene: TRBJ2-1
clone size: few
CDR3 length: 15
V gene: TRBV3-1
D gene: TRBD2

CDR3 DNA: TGCGCCAGCAGCCGCCTAGACAGGCTCTGGGGGAACACCGGGGAGCTGTTTTTT
CDR3 protein: CASSRLDRLWGNTGELFF
J gene: TRBJ2-2
clone size: .
CDR3 length: 18
V gene: TRBV4-3
D gene: .

CDR3 DNA: TGTGCCAGCAGCTGGGACTCCGATAGCTCCTACAATGAGCAGTTCTTC
CDR3 protein: CASSWDSDSSYNEQFF
J gene: TRBJ2-1
clone size: .
CDR3 length: 16
V gene: TRBV13
D gene: .

CDR3 DNA: TGTGCCAGCAGATTCCCGGGACTAGCGGAGAACACCGGGGAGCTGTTTTTT
CDR3 protein: CASRFPGLAENTGELFF
J gene: TRBJ2-2
clone size: .
CDR3 length: 17
V gene: TRBV7-2
D gene: TRBD2

CDR3 DNA: TGTGCCAGCTCACCTCGGGACAGGGTGTCACCCCTCCACTTT
CDR3 protein: CASSPRDRVSPLHF
J gene: TRBJ1-6
clone size: few
CDR3 length: 14
V gene: TRBV18
D gene: TRBD1

CDR3 DNA: TGCGCCAGCAGCCGGGACAGGGTGGCAGATACGCAGTATTTT
CDR3 protein: CASSRDRVADTQYF
J gene: TRBJ2-3
clone size: .
CDR3 length: 14
V gene: TRBV5-1
D gene: TRBD1

CDR3 DNA: TGTGCCAGCAGCTTAGGCACAGGGCGAACCTACGAGCAGTACTTC
CDR3 protein: CASSLGTGRTYEQYF
J gene: TRBJ2-7
clone size: many
CDR3 length: 15
V gene: TRBV5-6
D gene: .

CDR3 DNA: TGTGCCAGCAGTACACCCGGACAGCGAGGCGCAGATACGCAGTATTTT
CDR3 protein: CASSTPGQRGADTQYF
J gene: TRBJ2-3
clone size: few
CDR3 length: 16
V gene: TRBV12-3/TRBV12-4
D gene: .

CDR3 DNA: TGTGCCAGCAGCCGCGGACTAGCGGGAGTAAGAGAGACCCAGTACTTC
CDR3 protein: CASSRGLAGVRETQYF
J gene: TRBJ2-5
clone size: .
CDR3 length: 16
V gene: TRBV6-2/TRBV6-3
D gene: TRBD2

CDR3 DNA: TGTGCCAGCAGCTTAGGACTAGCGGGAATTCCCTACAATGAGCAGTTCTTC
CDR3 protein: CASSLGLAGIPYNEQFF
J gene: TRBJ2-1
clone size: few
CDR3 length: 17
V gene: TRBV7-2
D gene: TRBD2

CDR3 DNA: TGTGCCTGGAGTGTCCCCGGGAAGGAGCAGTACTTC
CDR3 protein: CAWSVPGKEQYF
J gene: TRBJ2-7
clone size: few
CDR3 length: 12
V gene: TRBV30
D gene: .

CDR3 DNA: TGTGCCAGCAGCTTACCCGGGAGGGCCTCCTACGAGCAGTACTTC
CDR3 protein: CASSLPGRASYEQYF
J gene: TRBJ2-7
clone size: .
CDR3 length: 15
V gene: TRBV11-2
D gene: TRBD2

CDR3 DNA: TGTGCCAGCAGTTCCTCGGGACTAGCGGGAGGAGGTGAGCAGTACTTC
CDR3 protein: CASSSSGLAGGGEQYF
J gene: TRBJ2-7
clone size: .
CDR3 length: 16
V gene: TRBV6-2/TRBV6-3
D gene: TRBD2

CDR3 DNA: TGTGCCAGCAGTTACGATGGGGTAATACGGGAGCAGTACTTC
CDR3 protein: CASSYDGVIREQYF
J gene: TRBJ2-7
clone size: .
CDR3 length: 14
V gene: TRBV6-5
D gene: .

CDR3 DNA: TGTGCCACCAGCAGGGCCAGGGGAAGGGCACAGCCCCAGCATTTT
CDR3 protein: CATSRARGRAQPQHF
J gene: TRBJ1-5
clone size: few
CDR3 length: 15
V gene: TRBV15
D gene: .

CDR3 DNA: TGTGCCAGCAGCCAAGATAGTCTGGTGGCCTACGAGCAGTACTTC
CDR3 protein: CASSQDSLVAYEQYF
J gene: TRBJ2-7
clone size: few
CDR3 length: 15
V gene: TRBV3-1
D gene: .

CDR3 DNA: TGTGCCAGCAGCTTAACCTCGTCCACAGATACGCAGTATTTT
CDR3 protein: CASSLTSSTDTQYF
J gene: TRBJ2-3
clone size: .
CDR3 length: 14
V gene: TRBV11-2
D gene: .

CDR3 DNA: TGTGCCAGCAGCTTAGCGGATGGGCCAGCCTACGAGCAGTACTTC
CDR3 protein: CASSLADGPAYEQYF
J gene: TRBJ2-7
clone size: .
CDR3 length: 15
V gene: TRBV7-6
D gene: .

CDR3 DNA: TGCGCCAGCAGCTTGGGGTTCGGGGGGGCAGTTTATGAGCAGTTCTTC
CDR3 protein: CASSLGFGGAVYEQFF
J gene: TRBJ2-1
clone size: .
CDR3 length: 16
V gene: TRBV5-1
D gene: TRBD2

CDR3 DNA: TGCAGCGTCCCGACAGGAGCTCTAAGGACCCAGTACTTC
CDR3 protein: CSVPTGALRTQYF
J gene: TRBJ2-5
clone size: few
CDR3 length: 13
V gene: TRBV29-1
D gene: .

CDR3 DNA: TGTGCCACCAGTGACCGTGACAGGGACAATGAGCAGTTCTTC
CDR3 protein: CATSDRDRDNEQFF
J gene: TRBJ2-1
clone size: few
CDR3 length: 14
V gene: TRBV24-1
D gene: TRBD1

CDR3 DNA: TGCGCCAGCAGCCCCGAATTGGCTAGCGGGAGGTCAGATACGCAGTATTTT
CDR3 protein: CASSPELASGRSDTQYF
J gene: TRBJ2-3
clone size: .
CDR3 length: 17
V gene: TRBV4-3
D gene: TRBD2

CDR3 DNA: TGTGCCACCAGTGATTTCCCCGCGAACCAAGACAGTTCTAACTATGGCTACACCTTC
CDR3 protein: CATSDFPANQDSSNYGYTF
J gene: TRBJ1-2
clone size: .
CDR3 length: 19
V gene: TRBV24-1
D gene: .

CDR3 DNA: TGCAGTGCTTTCTACAGGGGTCAAGAGACCCAGTACTTC
CDR3 protein: CSAFYRGQETQYF
J gene: TRBJ2-5
clone size: few
CDR3 length: 13
V gene: TRBV20-1
D gene: TRBD1

CDR3 DNA: TGTGCCAGCAGTCCCCAGAAATTTCCGGCGAGGAATCCCTACGAGCAGTACTTC
CDR3 protein: CASSPQKFPARNPYEQYF
J gene: TRBJ2-7
clone size: few
CDR3 length: 18
V gene: TRBV6-2/TRBV6-3
D gene: .

CDR3 DNA: TGTGCCGCCGCTGAGGGGGGCACAGATACGCAGTATTTT
CDR3 protein: CAAAEGGTDTQYF
J gene: TRBJ2-3
clone size: .
CDR3 length: 13
V gene: TRBV24-1
D gene: .